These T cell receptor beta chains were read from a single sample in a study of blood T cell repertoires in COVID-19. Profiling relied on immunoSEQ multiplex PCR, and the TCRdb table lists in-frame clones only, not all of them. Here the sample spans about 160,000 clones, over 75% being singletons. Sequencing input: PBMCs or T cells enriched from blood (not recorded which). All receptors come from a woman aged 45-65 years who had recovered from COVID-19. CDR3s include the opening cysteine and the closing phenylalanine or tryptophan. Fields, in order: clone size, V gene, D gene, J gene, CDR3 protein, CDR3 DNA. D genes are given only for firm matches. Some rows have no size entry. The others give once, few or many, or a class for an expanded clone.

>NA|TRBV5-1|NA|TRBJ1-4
CASSEGGALANEKLFF
TGCGCCAGCAGCGAGGGGGGGGCGCTGGCTAATGAAAAACTGTTTTTT
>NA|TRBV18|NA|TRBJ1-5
CASSPTQGGQPQHF
TGTGCCAGCTCACCAACACAGGGAGGGCAGCCCCAGCATTTT
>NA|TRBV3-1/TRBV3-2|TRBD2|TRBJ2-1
CASRQTLAGGQNEQFF
TGTGCCAGCAGACAGACACTAGCGGGGGGGCAAAATGAGCAGTTCTTC
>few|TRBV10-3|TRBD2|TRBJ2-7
CAISPGTSGGYEQYF
TGTGCCATCAGCCCCGGGACTAGCGGGGGGTACGAGCAGTACTTC
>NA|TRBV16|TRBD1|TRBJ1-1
CASSQQGAGTEAFF
TGTGCCAGCAGCCAACAGGGGGCTGGGACTGAAGCTTTCTTT
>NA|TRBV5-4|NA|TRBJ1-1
CASRRGGNTEAFF
TGTGCCAGCAGGAGAGGGGGGAACACTGAAGCTTTCTTT
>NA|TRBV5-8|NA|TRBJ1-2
CASSLGGFGGYTF
TGTGCCAGCAGCTTAGGAGGGTTCGGTGGCTACACCTTC
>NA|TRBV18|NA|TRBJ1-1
CASSPLSENTEAFF
TGTGCCAGCTCACCACTTAGTGAGAACACTGAAGCTTTCTTT
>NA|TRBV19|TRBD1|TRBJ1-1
CASNHPRGQGSEAFF
TGTGCCAGTAATCACCCTCGGGGACAGGGATCCGAAGCTTTCTTT
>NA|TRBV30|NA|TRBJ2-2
CAWSALTRSGELFF
TGTGCCTGGAGTGCCCTGACTAGATCCGGGGAGCTGTTTTTT
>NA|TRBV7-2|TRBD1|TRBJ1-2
CASSSRDSSLYGYTF
TGTGCCAGCAGCTCGAGGGACAGTTCTTTATATGGCTACACCTTC
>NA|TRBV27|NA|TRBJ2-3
CASSTRTETSQNTQYF
TGTGCCAGCAGTACCCGGACAGAAACCAGTCAAAATACGCAGTATTTT
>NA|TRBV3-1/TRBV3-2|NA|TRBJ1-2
CASSPIGLGGTYGYTF
TGTGCCAGCAGCCCAATAGGGCTGGGGGGAACTTATGGCTACACCTTC
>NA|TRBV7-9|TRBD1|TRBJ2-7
CATRQGDYEQYF
TGTGCCACCCGACAGGGGGACTACGAGCAGTACTTC
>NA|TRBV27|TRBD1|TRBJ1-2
CASSLFRGQGSYGYTF
TGTGCCAGCAGTTTATTCAGGGGACAGGGAAGCTATGGCTACACCTTC
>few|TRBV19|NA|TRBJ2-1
CASKIGQGLYNEQFF
TGTGCCAGTAAGATAGGTCAGGGACTCTACAATGAGCAGTTCTTC
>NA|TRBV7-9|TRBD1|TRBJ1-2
CASSATGGPYGYTF
TGTGCCAGCAGCGCGACAGGGGGCCCCTATGGCTACACCTTC
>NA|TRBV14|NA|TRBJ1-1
CASSQDPKTGLLMNTEAFF
TGTGCCAGCAGCCAAGATCCGAAGACAGGCCTGCTGATGAACACTGAAGCTTTCTTT
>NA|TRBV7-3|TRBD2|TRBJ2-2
CASSLSGVTSGSGELFF
TGTGCCAGCAGCTTATCAGGGGTAACTAGCGGTTCCGGGGAGCTGTTTTTT
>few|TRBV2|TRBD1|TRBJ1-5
CASNEQGAGNQPQHF
TGTGCCAGCAATGAACAGGGGGCAGGAAATCAGCCCCAGCATTTT
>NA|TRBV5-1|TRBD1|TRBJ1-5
CASSLGDSSNQPQHF
TGCGCCAGCAGCTTAGGGGACAGCAGCAATCAGCCCCAGCATTTT
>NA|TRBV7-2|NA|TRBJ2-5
CASSLLGQIGETQYF
TGTGCCAGCAGCTTACTTGGACAGATCGGGGAGACCCAGTACTTC
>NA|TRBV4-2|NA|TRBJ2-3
CASSQDGKTDTQYF
TGTGCCAGCAGCCAAGATGGCAAGACAGATACGCAGTATTTT
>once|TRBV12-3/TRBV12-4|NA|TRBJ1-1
CASSLRGDTEAFF
TGTGCCAGCAGTTTACGGGGGGACACTGAAGCTTTCTTT
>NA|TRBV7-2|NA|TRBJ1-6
CASSLAQNSPLHF
TGTGCCAGCAGCTTAGCTCAAAATTCACCCCTCCACTTT
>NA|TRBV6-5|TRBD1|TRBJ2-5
CASSYDYWTGQETQYF
TGTGCCAGCAGTTACGATTACTGGACAGGCCAAGAGACCCAGTACTTC
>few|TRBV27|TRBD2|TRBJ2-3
CASSLSETSGGWGTDTQYF
TGTGCCAGCAGTTTATCAGAGACGAGCGGGGGGTGGGGCACAGATACGCAGTATTTT
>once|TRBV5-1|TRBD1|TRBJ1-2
CASSQQGGYGYTF
TGCGCCAGCAGCCAACAGGGGGGCTATGGCTACACCTTC
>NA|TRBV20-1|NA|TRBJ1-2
CSAPRGGGYTF
TGCAGTGCGCCACGGGGTGGCGGCTACACCTTC
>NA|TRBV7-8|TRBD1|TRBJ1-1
CASSRQGVGAFF
TGTGCCAGCAGCCGACAGGGTGTAGGAGCTTTCTTT
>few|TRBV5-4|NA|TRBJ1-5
CASSLGASNQPQHF
TGTGCCAGCAGCTTGGGGGCTAGCAATCAGCCCCAGCATTTT
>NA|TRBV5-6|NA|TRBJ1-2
CASSPRVLSYGYTF
TGTGCCAGCAGCCCCAGGGTACTTTCCTATGGCTACACCTTC
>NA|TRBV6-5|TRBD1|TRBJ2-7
CASSSPGTVSYEQYF
TGTGCCAGCAGCTCCCCCGGGACAGTCTCCTACGAGCAGTACTTC
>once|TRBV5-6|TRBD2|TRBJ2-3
CASSLASTSGITDTQYF
TGTGCCAGCAGCTTGGCCTCAACTAGCGGGATTACAGATACGCAGTATTTT
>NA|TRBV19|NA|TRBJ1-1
CASSIDLAPTDEAFF
TGTGCCAGTAGTATAGATTTAGCCCCGACGGATGAAGCTTTCTTT
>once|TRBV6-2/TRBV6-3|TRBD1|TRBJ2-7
CASSLDPGQGKIEQYF
TGTGCCAGCAGCCTCGATCCGGGACAGGGGAAAATTGAGCAGTACTTC
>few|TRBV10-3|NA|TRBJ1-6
CAIKGGEGNSPLHF
TGTGCCATCAAGGGCGGGGAGGGGAATTCACCCCTCCACTTT
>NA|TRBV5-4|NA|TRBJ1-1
CASSLNSESTEAFF
TGTGCCAGCAGCTTGAATAGCGAGAGCACTGAAGCTTTCTTT
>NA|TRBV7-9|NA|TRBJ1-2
CASSLRGGFGGYTF
TGTGCCAGCAGCTTACGAGGAGGGTTTGGTGGCTACACCTTC
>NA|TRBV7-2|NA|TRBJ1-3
CASSSPSGGSGNTIYF
TGTGCCAGCAGCTCCCCCTCGGGGGGTTCTGGAAACACCATATATTTT
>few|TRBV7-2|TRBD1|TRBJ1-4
CASSPTGGDEKLFF
TGTGCCAGCAGCCCTACAGGGGGGGATGAAAAACTGTTTTTT
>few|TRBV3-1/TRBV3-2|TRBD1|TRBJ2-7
CASSLLQGPHSYEQYF
TGTGCCAGCAGCCTCTTACAGGGGCCCCACTCCTACGAGCAGTACTTC
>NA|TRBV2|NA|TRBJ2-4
CASSPRASSKNIQYF
TGTGCCAGCAGTCCCCGTGCCAGTTCGAAAAACATTCAGTACTTC
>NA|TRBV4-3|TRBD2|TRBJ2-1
CASSRAMTSGGYYNEQFF
TGCGCCAGCAGCCGGGCGATGACAAGCGGGGGCTATTACAATGAGCAGTTCTTC
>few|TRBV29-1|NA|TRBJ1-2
CSVDPGEGYTF
TGCAGCGTTGACCCGGGTGAAGGCTACACCTTC
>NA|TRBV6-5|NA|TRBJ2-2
CASSYLGGASTGELFF
TGTGCCAGCAGTTATTTGGGGGGGGCCTCCACCGGGGAGCTGTTTTTT
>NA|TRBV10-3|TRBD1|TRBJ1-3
CAISDRDRGRTIYF
TGTGCCATCAGTGATCGGGACAGGGGACGCACCATATATTTT
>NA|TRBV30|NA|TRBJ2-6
CAWSEKGTPMPSGANVLTF
TGTGCCTGGAGTGAGAAGGGGACACCGATGCCCTCTGGGGCCAACGTCCTGACTTTC
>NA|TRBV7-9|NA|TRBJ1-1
CASSLFDRRNTEAFF
TGTGCCAGCAGCTTATTCGACAGGAGGAACACTGAAGCTTTCTTT
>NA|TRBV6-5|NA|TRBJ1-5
CATEGRSNQPQHF
TGTGCCACCGAGGGTAGGAGCAATCAGCCCCAGCATTTT
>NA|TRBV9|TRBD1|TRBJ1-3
CASTPDRGSGNTIYF
TGTGCCAGCACCCCGGACAGGGGATCGGGAAACACCATATATTTT
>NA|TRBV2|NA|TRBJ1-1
CASIPTPSTEAFF
TGTGCCAGCATTCCGACTCCCAGCACTGAAGCTTTCTTT
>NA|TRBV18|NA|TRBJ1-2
CASSPYRDDGYTF
TGTGCCAGCTCACCCTACAGGGATGACGGCTACACCTTC
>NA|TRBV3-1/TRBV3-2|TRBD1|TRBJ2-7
CASNPIRQGISYEQYF
TGTGCCAGCAACCCGATTAGACAGGGGATTTCCTACGAGCAGTACTTC
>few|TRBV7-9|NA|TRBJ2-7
CASSQTAYEQYF
TGTGCCAGCAGCCAGACAGCCTACGAGCAGTACTTC